Listed below are T cell receptor beta chains from one sample, sequenced in a study of control samples from healthy donors and cancer patients. Measured with immunoSEQ multiplex PCR; TCRdb has only the in-frame clones, and not every one. The table has some 200,000 clones, around 94% seen once. Sequenced: blood. The receptors were gathered from a man aged 50-59 years in good health. Both conserved end residues are part of each CDR3. The order of the fields is V gene, J gene, CDR3 length, D gene, clone size, CDR3 protein, CDR3 DNA. The D gene is left open where the match is weak. The size entry is marked missing in some rows and otherwise reads once, few, many or a size class.

TRBV19	TRBJ1-6	18	TRBD1	.	CASKRTPTGSSYNSPLHF	TGTGCCAGTAAACGAACCCCGACAGGGAGCTCCTATAATTCACCCCTCCACTTT
TRBV15	TRBJ2-1	15	.	.	CATSRDRTSYNEQFF	TGTGCCACCAGCAGAGATAGAACCTCCTACAATGAGCAGTTCTTC
TRBV7-9	TRBJ2-2	16	TRBD1	.	CASSDPGQTNTGELFF	TGTGCCAGCAGCGATCCGGGACAGACGAACACCGGGGAGCTGTTTTTT
TRBV19	TRBJ1-5	18	TRBD1	.	CASSPRAQGGYSNQPQHF	TGTGCCAGTAGTCCCCGCGCGCAGGGGGGATATAGCAATCAGCCCCAGCATTTT
TRBV19	TRBJ2-5	14	.	.	CASSSGRFGETQYF	TGTGCCAGTAGTAGCGGACGGTTTGGGGAGACCCAGTACTTC
TRBV4-1	TRBJ2-1	18	.	.	CASSQGGWVGANYNEQFF	TGCGCCAGCAGCCAGGGGGGATGGGTGGGGGCAAACTACAATGAGCAGTTCTTC
TRBV24-1	TRBJ1-5	14	.	.	CATSDPGGSQPQHF	TGTGCCACCAGTGACCCGGGGGGGAGTCAGCCCCAGCATTTT
TRBV19	TRBJ2-7	14	TRBD1	.	CASSRRDREYEQYF	TGTGCCAGTAGTCGACGGGACAGAGAATACGAGCAGTACTTC
TRBV5-4	TRBJ1-1	14	.	.	CASSLNAGNTEAFF	TGTGCCAGCAGCTTGAATGCGGGTAACACTGAAGCTTTCTTT
TRBV19	TRBJ2-1	13	TRBD2	.	CASIAGDYNEQFF	TGTGCCAGTATAGCGGGGGACTACAATGAGCAGTTCTTC
TRBV12-3/TRBV12-4	TRBJ1-6	13	.	.	CASSFVENSPLHF	TGTGCCAGCAGTTTCGTGGAAAATTCACCCCTCCACTTT
TRBV6-1	TRBJ2-7	17	TRBD1	.	CASSELRQGTQRGGQYF	TGTGCCAGCAGTGAATTGAGACAGGGGACCCAACGTGGAGGGCAGTACTTC
TRBV19	TRBJ2-3	17	.	.	CASSPPPGTTLGDTQYF	TGTGCCAGTAGCCCTCCCCCCGGGACAACCCTGGGAGATACGCAGTATTTT
TRBV9	TRBJ1-6	16	.	once	CASSRDPGFYNSPLHF	TGTGCCAGCAGCCGAGACCCAGGGTTCTATAATTCACCCCTCCACTTT
TRBV28	TRBJ1-2	12	.	.	CASNTGFIGYTF	TGTGCCAGCAATACAGGGTTCATTGGCTACACCTTC
TRBV6-2/TRBV6-3	TRBJ2-1	14	.	.	CASSFGRLYNEQFF	TGTGCCAGCAGTTTCGGTAGGCTTTACAATGAGCAGTTCTTC
TRBV7-2	TRBJ1-4	14	.	.	CASSLQLTNEKLFF	TGTGCCAGCAGCTTACAGTTAACTAATGAAAAACTGTTTTTT
TRBV6-2/TRBV6-3	TRBJ2-7	13	.	.	CASSRQETYEQYF	TGTGCCAGCAGTCGACAGGAGACCTACGAGCAGTACTTC
TRBV6-2/TRBV6-3	TRBJ1-2	13	.	once	CASSDLGDYGYTF	TGTGCCAGCAGCGACCTCGGGGACTATGGCTACACCTTC
TRBV6-1	TRBJ1-4	15	.	.	CASSENRRFNEKLFF	TGTGCCAGCAGTGAAAATAGACGGTTTAATGAAAAACTGTTTTTT
TRBV5-1	TRBJ1-1	14	.	.	CASSSFQTNTEAFF	TGCGCCAGCAGCTCCTTCCAAACGAACACTGAAGCTTTCTTT
TRBV4-1	TRBJ2-2	15	.	.	CASSPGTRGTGELFF	TGCGCCAGCAGCCCCGGGACGAGAGGGACCGGGGAGCTGTTTTTT
TRBV3-1/TRBV3-2	TRBJ2-1	13	.	.	CASSQRSRGEQFF	TGTGCCAGCAGCCAAAGGAGCAGAGGTGAGCAGTTCTTC
TRBV5-1	TRBJ2-7	18	TRBD2	.	CASSLLASGGGMIDEQYF	TGCGCCAGCAGCTTGCTTGCTTCCGGCGGGGGGATGATTGACGAGCAGTACTTC
TRBV5-8	TRBJ1-5	12	.	.	CASSLVRGLGHF	TGTGCCAGCAGCTTGGTTCGGGGTCTGGGGCATTTT
TRBV27	TRBJ2-1	17	.	.	CASSLLAGDGGYNEQFF	TGTGCCAGCAGTTTATTGGCCGGGGACGGCGGATACAATGAGCAGTTCTTC
TRBV5-4	TRBJ2-3	16	TRBD2	.	CASSPGTSGGYDTQYF	TGTGCCAGCAGCCCTGGGACTAGCGGGGGGTACGATACGCAGTATTTT
TRBV5-1	TRBJ2-2	14	.	.	CASSLARVSGELFF	TGCGCCAGCAGCTTGGCCAGGGTCTCCGGGGAGCTGTTTTTT
TRBV2	TRBJ2-3	13	.	.	CASSEVSQDTQYF	TGTGCCAGCAGTGAAGTCTCTCAGGATACGCAGTATTTT
TRBV19	TRBJ2-5	14	TRBD2	.	CASKTSSARETQYF	TGTGCCAGTAAGACTAGCAGCGCAAGGGAGACCCAGTACTTC
TRBV19	TRBJ1-5	14	.	.	CASNRQGSNQPQHF	TGTGCCAGTAACCGGCAGGGTAGCAATCAGCCCCAGCATTTT
TRBV24-1	TRBJ2-3	13	.	.	CATSDLSADTQYF	TGTGCCACCAGTGATTTGTCCGCAGATACGCAGTATTTT
TRBV18	TRBJ2-2	14	.	.	CASSPPGVDGELFF	TGTGCCAGCTCACCACCGGGTGTAGACGGGGAGCTGTTTTTT
TRBV6-1	TRBJ1-5	16	.	few	CASSDPLRDPNQPQHF	TGTGCCAGCAGTGACCCCCTCCGGGACCCCAATCAGCCCCAGCATTTT
TRBV27	TRBJ2-1	13	TRBD1	.	CASTQGVYNEQFF	TGTGCCAGCACACAGGGGGTTTACAATGAGCAGTTCTTC
TRBV18	TRBJ2-2	15	.	.	CASSPQRANTGELFF	TGTGCCAGCTCCCCACAGCGCGCGAACACCGGGGAGCTGTTTTTT
TRBV18	TRBJ1-5	15	TRBD1	.	CASSPAGTVNQPQHF	TGTGCCAGCTCACCGGCGGGGACAGTCAATCAGCCCCAGCATTTT
TRBV18	TRBJ1-1	13	.	.	CASSPPGNTEAFF	TGTGCCAGCTCACCACCGGGGAACACTGAAGCTTTCTTT
TRBV11-2	TRBJ1-1	13	TRBD1	.	CASSFTGGTEAFF	TGTGCCAGCAGCTTCACAGGGGGCACTGAAGCTTTCTTT
TRBV2	TRBJ2-1	14	.	.	CASSEGGGTPGQFF	TGTGCCAGCAGTGAAGGGGGGGGGACACCGGGGCAGTTCTTC
TRBV11-2	TRBJ1-2	13	.	.	CASSPDGRYGYTF	TGTGCCAGCAGTCCGGACGGCCGCTATGGCTACACCTTC
TRBV6-6	TRBJ2-5	13	TRBD2	.	CASSRGGRETQYF	TGTGCCAGCAGCCGGGGCGGGAGAGAGACCCAGTACTTC
TRBV19	TRBJ1-2	16	TRBD1	.	CASSIWTGKDLYGYTF	TGTGCCAGTAGTATATGGACAGGGAAGGACCTCTATGGCTACACCTTC
TRBV27	TRBJ2-7	15	TRBD2	.	CASSSPSGDPYEQYF	TGTGCCAGCAGTTCTCCTAGCGGGGACCCCTACGAGCAGTACTTC
TRBV3-1/TRBV3-2	TRBJ1-1	12	.	.	CASSQSGTEAFF	TGTGCCAGCAGCCAGTCGGGGACTGAAGCTTTCTTT
TRBV28	TRBJ1-6	14	.	.	CASSRAGLTYPLHF	TGTGCCAGCAGTCGGGCTGGACTAACCTACCCCCTCCACTTT
TRBV6-5	TRBJ1-1	13	.	.	CASSRLGGTEAFF	TGTGCCAGCAGCCGACTCGGGGGCACTGAAGCTTTCTTT
TRBV6-5	TRBJ2-3	14	.	.	CASSFTTSLDTQYF	TGTGCCAGCAGCTTCACCACGTCCCTAGATACGCAGTATTTT
TRBV25-1	TRBJ1-1	13	TRBD1	.	CASKGQLNTEAFF	TGTGCCTCAAAGGGACAGCTGAACACTGAAGCTTTCTTT
TRBV2	TRBJ1-5	12	.	.	CASSLKWGPQHF	TGTGCCAGCAGCCTAAAGTGGGGGCCCCAGCATTTT
TRBV2	TRBJ1-5	12	.	.	CASTTNNQPQHF	TGTGCCAGCACTACTAATAATCAGCCCCAGCATTTT
TRBV6-5	TRBJ2-7	15	TRBD2	.	CASSSGLAGVYEQYF	TGTGCCAGCAGTTCCGGACTAGCGGGTGTTTACGAGCAGTACTTC
TRBV5-1	TRBJ2-5	16	.	once	CASSLAQGGLMETQYF	TGCGCCAGCAGCTTGGCACAGGGAGGTCTGATGGAGACCCAGTACTTC
TRBV28	TRBJ1-4	14	.	once	CASSSPTTNEKLFF	TGTGCCAGCAGTTCGCCCACAACTAATGAAAAACTGTTTTTT
TRBV30	TRBJ2-2	13	.	.	CAWNRVGTGELFF	TGTGCCTGGAACAGGGTAGGCACCGGGGAGCTGTTTTTT
TRBV28	TRBJ1-4	11	.	.	CASSLRGGLFF	TGTGCCAGCAGTCTGAGGGGAGGACTGTTTTTT
TRBV6-6	TRBJ1-5	13	TRBD1	.	CASRQQGNQPQHF	TGTGCCAGCAGGCAACAGGGGAATCAGCCCCAGCATTTT